The clone carrying this TCR beta chain was recorded at least ten times. This specimen belongs to a study of spatial heterogeneity in lung cancer. CDR3 length: 15 residues. CDR1 and CDR2 (germline): SEHNR, FQNEAQ (reference sequence). Deletions cut 2 bases from V and 9 bases from J, with 17 bases between. Using its own MiXCR run on the 5' RACE reads, TCRdb lists one record per CDR3 protein. The top ten hold 30% to 35% of the sample, which has more than 20,000 distinct CDR3 sequences, 4.5% to 7% seen once. Stated time point: sample taken at primary tumor resection. Sequencing was performed on whole RNA extracted from tumor and nontumor lung tissue, or from frozen PBMC, and the material was left unsorted.

This sample comprised PBMCs, obtained at surgery. The clonotype originates from a male donor with early-stage non-small cell lung cancer. This sequence joins TRBV7-9 and TRBJ1-5; no clear D. The CDR3 protein is CASSLPTEASRPQHF. The CDR3, as DNA: TGTGCCAGCAGCTTACCGACGGAGGCCTCGAGGCCCCAGCATTTT.